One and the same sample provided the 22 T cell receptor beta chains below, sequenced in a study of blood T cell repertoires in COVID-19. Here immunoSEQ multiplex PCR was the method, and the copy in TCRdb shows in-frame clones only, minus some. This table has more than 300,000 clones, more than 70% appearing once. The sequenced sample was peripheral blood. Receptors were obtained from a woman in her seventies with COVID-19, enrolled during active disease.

For the CDR3, the DNA is TGTGCCAGCAGCGTGGGTCAGAACACTGAAGCTTTCTTT. The encoded protein is CASSVGQNTEAFF. J is TRBJ1-1 and V is TRBV5-4; D gene uncertain. The CDR3 consists of 13 residues. Germline CDR1 SGHNT, CDR2 YYREEE (reference sequence). Trimming shortened V by 4 bases and J by 1 base, and 8 bases separated the two germline ends.

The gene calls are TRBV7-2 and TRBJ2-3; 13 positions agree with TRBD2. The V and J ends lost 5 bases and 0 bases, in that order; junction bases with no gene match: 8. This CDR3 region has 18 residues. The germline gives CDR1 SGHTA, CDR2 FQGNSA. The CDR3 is CASSPGLAGETSTDTQYF. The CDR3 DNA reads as TGTGCCAGCAGCCCAGGACTAGCGGGGGAGACTAGCACAGATACGCAGTATTTT.

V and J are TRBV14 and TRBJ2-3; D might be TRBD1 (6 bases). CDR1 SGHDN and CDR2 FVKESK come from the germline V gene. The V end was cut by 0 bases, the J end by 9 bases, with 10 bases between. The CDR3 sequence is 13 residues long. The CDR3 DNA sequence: TGTGCCAGCAGCCAAGAATACAGGGACACGCAGTATTTT. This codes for CASSQEYRDTQYF.

The CDR3: CASSFGGGLAKNIQYF. The DNA of the CDR3 is TGTGCCAGCAGCTTTGGGGGGGGATTAGCCAAAAACATTCAGTACTTC. The rearrangement links TRBV11-2 to TRBJ2-4; 7 nucleotides line up with TRBD2. After removal of 3 bases from V and 0 bases from J, the junction contained 5 bases not matched to a gene. CDR1 is SGHAT and CDR2 is FQNNGV in the germline V gene. CDR3 length: 16 residues.

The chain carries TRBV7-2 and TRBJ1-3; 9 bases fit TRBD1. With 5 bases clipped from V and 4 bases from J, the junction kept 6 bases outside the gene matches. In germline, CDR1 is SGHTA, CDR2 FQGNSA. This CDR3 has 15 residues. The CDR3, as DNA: TGTGCCAGCAGCCCGTGGACAGGGGCGGGAAACACCATATATTTT. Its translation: CASSPWTGAGNTIYF.

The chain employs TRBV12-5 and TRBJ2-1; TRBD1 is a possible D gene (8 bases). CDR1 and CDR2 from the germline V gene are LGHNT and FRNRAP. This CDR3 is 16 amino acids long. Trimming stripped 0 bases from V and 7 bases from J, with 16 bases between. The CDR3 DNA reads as TGTGCTAGTGGTTTGGTACTGGACAGGGAGGGTAATGAGCAGTTCTTC. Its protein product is CASGLVLDREGNEQFF. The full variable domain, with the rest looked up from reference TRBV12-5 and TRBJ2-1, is DARVTQTPRHKVTEMGQEVTMRCQPILGHNTVFWYRQTMMQGLELLAYFRNRAPLDDSGMPKDRFSAEMPDATLATLKIQPSEPRDSAVYFCASGLVLDREGNEQFFGPGTRLTVL.

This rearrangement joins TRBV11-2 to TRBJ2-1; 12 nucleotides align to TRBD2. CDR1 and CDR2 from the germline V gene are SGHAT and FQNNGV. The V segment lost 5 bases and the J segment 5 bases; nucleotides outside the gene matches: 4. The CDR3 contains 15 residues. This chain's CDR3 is CASSPLAGGDNEQFF. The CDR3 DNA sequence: TGTGCCAGCAGCCCCCTAGCGGGGGGGGACAATGAGCAGTTCTTC.

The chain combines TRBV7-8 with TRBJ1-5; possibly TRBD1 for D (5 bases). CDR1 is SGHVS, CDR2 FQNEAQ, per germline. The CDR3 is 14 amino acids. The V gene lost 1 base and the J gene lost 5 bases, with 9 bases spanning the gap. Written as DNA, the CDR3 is TGTGCCAGCAGCTTAGGGGGACTCCATCAGCCCCAGCATTTT. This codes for CASSLGGLHQPQHF. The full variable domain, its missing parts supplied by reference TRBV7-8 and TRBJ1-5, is GAGVSQSPRYKVAKRGQDVALRCDPISGHVSLFWYQQALGQGPEFLTYFQNEAQLDKSGLPSDRFFAERPEGSVSTLKIQRTQQEDSAVYLCASSLGGLHQPQHFGDGTRLSIL.

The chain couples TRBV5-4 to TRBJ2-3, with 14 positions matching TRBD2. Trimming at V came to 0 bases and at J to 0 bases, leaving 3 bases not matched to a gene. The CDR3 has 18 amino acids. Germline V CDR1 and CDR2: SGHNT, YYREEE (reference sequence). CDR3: CASSLGGLAGASTDTQYF. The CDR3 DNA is TGTGCCAGCAGCTTGGGGGGACTAGCGGGGGCTAGCACAGATACGCAGTATTTT.

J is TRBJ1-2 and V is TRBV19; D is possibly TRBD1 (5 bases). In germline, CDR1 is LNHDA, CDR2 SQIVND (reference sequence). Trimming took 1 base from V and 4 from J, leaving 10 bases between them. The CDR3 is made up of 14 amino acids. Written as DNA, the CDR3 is TGTGCCAGTAGTATAGCTCTGGGGGGCTATGGCTACACCTTC. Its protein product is CASSIALGGYGYTF.

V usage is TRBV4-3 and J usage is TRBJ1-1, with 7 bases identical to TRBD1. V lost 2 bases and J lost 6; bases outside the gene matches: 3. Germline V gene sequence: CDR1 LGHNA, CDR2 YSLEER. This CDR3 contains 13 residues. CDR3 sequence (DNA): TGCGCCAGCAGCCAAAGGCAGGGGGCTGAAGCTTTCTTT. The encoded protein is CASSQRQGAEAFF.

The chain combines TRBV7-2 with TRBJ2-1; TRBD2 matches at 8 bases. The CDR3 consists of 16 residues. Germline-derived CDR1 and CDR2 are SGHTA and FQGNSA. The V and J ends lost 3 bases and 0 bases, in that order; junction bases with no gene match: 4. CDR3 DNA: TGTGCCAGCAGCTTTAGCGGGGCTAGCTCCTACAATGAGCAGTTCTTC. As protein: CASSFSGASSYNEQFF.

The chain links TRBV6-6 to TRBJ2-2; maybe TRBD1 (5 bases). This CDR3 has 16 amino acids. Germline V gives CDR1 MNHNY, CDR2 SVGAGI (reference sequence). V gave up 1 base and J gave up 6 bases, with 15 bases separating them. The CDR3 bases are TGTGCCAGCAGTTACTTACCCAGGGAAAAGGCCGGGGAGCTGTTTTTT. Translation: CASSYLPREKAGELFF.

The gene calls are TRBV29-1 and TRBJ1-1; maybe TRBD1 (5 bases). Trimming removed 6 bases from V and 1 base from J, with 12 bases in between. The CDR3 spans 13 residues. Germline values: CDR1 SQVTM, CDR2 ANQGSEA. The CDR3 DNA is TGCAGCGTATTAGGGCAGGGGAACACTGAAGCTTTCTTT. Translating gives CSVLGQGNTEAFF.

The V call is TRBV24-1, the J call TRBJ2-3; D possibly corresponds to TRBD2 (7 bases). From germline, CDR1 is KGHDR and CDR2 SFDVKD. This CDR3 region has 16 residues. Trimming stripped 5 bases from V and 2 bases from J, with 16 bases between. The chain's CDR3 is CATSGKRGASTDTQYF. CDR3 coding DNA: TGTGCCACCAGTGGTAAACGGGGGGCCTCCACAGATACGCAGTATTTT.

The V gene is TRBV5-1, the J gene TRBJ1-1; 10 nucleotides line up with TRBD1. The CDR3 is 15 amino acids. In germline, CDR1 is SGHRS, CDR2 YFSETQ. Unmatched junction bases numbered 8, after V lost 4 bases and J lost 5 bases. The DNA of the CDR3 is TGCGCCAGCAGCCCCGACAGGGGGCGAAATACTGAAGCTTTCTTT. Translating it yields CASSPDRGRNTEAFF.

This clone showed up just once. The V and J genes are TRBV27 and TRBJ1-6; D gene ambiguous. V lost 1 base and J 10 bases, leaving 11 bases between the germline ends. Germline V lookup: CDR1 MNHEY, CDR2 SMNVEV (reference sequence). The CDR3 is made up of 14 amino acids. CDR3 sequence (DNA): TGTGCCAGCAGTTTATTCGGGGAGGAATCACCCCTCCACTTT. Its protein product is CASSLFGEESPLHF.

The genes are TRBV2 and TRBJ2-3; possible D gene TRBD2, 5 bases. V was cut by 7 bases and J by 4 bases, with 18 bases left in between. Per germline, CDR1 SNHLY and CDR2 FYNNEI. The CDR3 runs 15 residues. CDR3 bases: TGTGCCAGCAATTACCAGCGGCAAGGATCAGATACGCAGTATTTT. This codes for CASNYQRQGSDTQYF.

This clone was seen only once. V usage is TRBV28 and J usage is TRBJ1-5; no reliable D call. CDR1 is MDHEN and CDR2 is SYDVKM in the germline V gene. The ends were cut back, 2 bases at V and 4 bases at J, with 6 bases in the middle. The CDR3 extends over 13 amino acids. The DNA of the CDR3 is TGTGCCAGCAGTTTACGGGAGAATCAGCCCCAGCATTTT. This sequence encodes CASSLRENQPQHF.

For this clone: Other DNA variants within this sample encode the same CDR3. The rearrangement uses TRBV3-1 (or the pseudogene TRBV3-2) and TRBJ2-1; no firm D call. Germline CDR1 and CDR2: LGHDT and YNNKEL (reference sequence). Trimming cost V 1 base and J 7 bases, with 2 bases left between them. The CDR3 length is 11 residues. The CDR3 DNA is TGTGCCAGCAGCCAAGCTAATGAGCAGTTCTTC. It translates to CASSQANEQFF.

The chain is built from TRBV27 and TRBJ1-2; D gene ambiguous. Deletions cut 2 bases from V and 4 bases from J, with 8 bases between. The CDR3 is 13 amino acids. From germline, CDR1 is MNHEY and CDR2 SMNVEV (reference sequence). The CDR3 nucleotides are TGTGCCAGCAGTTTAGAGTCGGGCTATGGCTACACCTTC. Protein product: CASSLESGYGYTF.

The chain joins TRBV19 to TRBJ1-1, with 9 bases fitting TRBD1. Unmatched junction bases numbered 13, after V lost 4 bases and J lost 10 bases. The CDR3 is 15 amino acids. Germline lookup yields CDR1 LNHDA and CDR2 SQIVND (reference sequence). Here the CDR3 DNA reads TGTGCCAGTAGTAAACCTCCGGGACAGGGTTCGGGAGCTTTCTTT. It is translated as CASSKPPGQGSGAFF.